This T cell receptor (beta chain) was obtained from a study of T cells after yellow fever vaccination. Study details: In the case of low-cell-number fractions, SMART-Seq v4 Ultra Low Input was used for preparation.

CDR1 and CDR2 from the germline V gene are SGHAT and FQNNGV. The CDR3 loop spans 13 amino acids. Trimming left V 1 base short and J 4 bases short, with 8 bases between. Researchers made TCR cDNA using 5'RACE template switching, and this step added a universal primer site and UMIs. TCRdb itself ran the 5' RACE reads through MiXCR, one entry per CDR3 protein. The repertoire holds 45,000 to 65,000 distinct CDR3 sequences, with about 6.3% as singletons. Study-level points and caveats: Abundant contaminating clonotypes from the bulk population could appear in FACS-sorted repertoires.

The receptor comes from a man younger than 30 who received the YFV17D yellow fever vaccine. The sequencing used CD8+ T cells not binding an NS4B(214-222) dextramer, sorted from PBMCs, collected roughly seven weeks after the first yellow fever vaccination. V gene TRBV11-2 combines with J gene TRBJ2-7; D is unclear. The CDR3 spells CASSLVQDYEQYV. The DNA of the CDR3 is TGTGCCAGCAGCTTAGTCCAGGATTACGAGCAGTACGTC.